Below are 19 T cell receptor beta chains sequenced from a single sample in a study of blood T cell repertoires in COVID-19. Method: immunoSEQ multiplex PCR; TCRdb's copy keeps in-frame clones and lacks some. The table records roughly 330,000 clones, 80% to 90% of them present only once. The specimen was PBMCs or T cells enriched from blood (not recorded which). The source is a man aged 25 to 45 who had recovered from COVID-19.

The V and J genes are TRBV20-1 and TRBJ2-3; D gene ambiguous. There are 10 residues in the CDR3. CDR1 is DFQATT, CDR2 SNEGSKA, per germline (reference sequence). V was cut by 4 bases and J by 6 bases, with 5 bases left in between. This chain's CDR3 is CSATHDTQYF. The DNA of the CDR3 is TGCAGTGCTACACATGATACGCAGTATTTT.

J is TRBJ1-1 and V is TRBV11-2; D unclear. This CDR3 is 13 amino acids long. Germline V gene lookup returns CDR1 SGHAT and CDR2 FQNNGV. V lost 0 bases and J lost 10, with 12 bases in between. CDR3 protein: CASSLDRTPPAFF. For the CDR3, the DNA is TGTGCCAGCAGCTTAGATCGAACACCCCCAGCTTTCTTT. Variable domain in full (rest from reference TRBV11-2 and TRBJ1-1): EAGVAQSPRYKIIEKRQSVAFWCNPISGHATLYWYQQILGQGPKLLIQFQNNGVVDDSQLPKDRFSAERLKGVDSTLKIQPAKLEDSAVYLCASSLDRTPPAFFGQGTRLTVV.

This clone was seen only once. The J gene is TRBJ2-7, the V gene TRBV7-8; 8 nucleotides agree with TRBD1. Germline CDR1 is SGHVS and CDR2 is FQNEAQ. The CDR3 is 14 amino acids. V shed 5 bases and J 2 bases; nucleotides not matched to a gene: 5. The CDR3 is CASSRGQGPYEQYF. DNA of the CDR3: TGTGCCAGCAGCCGTGGACAGGGCCCCTACGAGCAGTACTTC. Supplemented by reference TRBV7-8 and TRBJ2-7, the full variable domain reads GAGVSQSPRYKVAKRGQDVALRCDPISGHVSLFWYQQALGQGPEFLTYFQNEAQLDKSGLPSDRFFAERPEGSVSTLKIQRTQQEDSAVYLCASSRGQGPYEQYFGPGTRLTVT.

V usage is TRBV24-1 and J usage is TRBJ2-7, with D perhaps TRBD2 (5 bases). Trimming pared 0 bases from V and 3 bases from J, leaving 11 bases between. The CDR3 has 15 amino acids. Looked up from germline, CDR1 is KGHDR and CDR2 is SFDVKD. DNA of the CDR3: TGTGCCACCAGTGATTTGCCCGGGGTCAGCTACGAGCAGTACTTC. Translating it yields CATSDLPGVSYEQYF.

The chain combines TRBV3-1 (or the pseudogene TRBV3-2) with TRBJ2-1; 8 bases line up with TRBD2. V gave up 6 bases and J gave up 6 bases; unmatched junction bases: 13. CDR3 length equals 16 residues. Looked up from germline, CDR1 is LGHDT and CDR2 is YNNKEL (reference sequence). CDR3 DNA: TGTGCCAGCAGGACCGGGACTAGTGGTCCCGGCAATGAGCAGTTCTTC. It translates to CASRTGTSGPGNEQFF.

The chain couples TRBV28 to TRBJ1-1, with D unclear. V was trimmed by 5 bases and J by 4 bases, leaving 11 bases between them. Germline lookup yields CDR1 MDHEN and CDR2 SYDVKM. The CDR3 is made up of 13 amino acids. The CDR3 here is CASSPDMITEAFF. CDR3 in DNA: TGTGCCAGCAGTCCAGATATGATCACTGAAGCTTTCTTT.

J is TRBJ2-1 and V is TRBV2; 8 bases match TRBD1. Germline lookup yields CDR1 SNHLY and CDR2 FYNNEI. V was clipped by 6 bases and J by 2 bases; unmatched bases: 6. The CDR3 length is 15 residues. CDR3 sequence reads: CASSGVQGAYNEQFF. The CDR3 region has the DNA TGTGCCAGCAGCGGGGTACAGGGGGCCTACAATGAGCAGTTCTTC.

The CDR3 loop is CASSWTGGLYEQYF. CDR3 bases: TGTGCCAGTAGCTGGACAGGGGGCCTCTACGAGCAGTACTTC. The chain joins TRBV19 to TRBJ2-7; TRBD1 matches at 11 bases. Trimming at V came to 6 bases and at J to 3 bases, leaving 4 bases not matched to a gene. The CDR3 contains 14 residues. Germline V gene sequence: CDR1 LNHDA, CDR2 SQIVND (reference sequence). Supplemented by reference TRBV19 and TRBJ2-7, the full variable domain reads DGGITQSPKYLFRKEGQNVTLSCEQNLNHDAMYWYRQDPGQGLRLIYYSQIVNDFQKGDIAEGYSVSREKKESFPLTVTSAQKNPTAFYLCASSWTGGLYEQYFGPGTRLTVT.

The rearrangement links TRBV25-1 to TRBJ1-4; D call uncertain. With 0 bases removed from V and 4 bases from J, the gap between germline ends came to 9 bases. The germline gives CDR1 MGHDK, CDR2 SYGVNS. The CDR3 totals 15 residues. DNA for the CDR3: TGTGCCAGCAGTGAATATCGAGGGAATAATGAAAAACTGTTTTTT. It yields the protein CASSEYRGNNEKLFF. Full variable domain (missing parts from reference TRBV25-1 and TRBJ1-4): EADIYQTPRYLVIGTGKKITLECSQTMGHDKMYWYQQDPGMELHLIHYSYGVNSTEKGDLSSESTVSRIRTEHFPLTLESARPSHTSQYLCASSEYRGNNEKLFFGSGTQLSVL.

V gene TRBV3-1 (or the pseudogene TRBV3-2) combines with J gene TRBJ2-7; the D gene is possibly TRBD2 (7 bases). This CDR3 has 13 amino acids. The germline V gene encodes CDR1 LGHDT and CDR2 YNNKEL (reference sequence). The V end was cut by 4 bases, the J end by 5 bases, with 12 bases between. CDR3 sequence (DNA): TGTGCCAGCAGCCGGAAAGGGGGGGACGAGCAGTACTTC. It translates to CASSRKGGDEQYF.

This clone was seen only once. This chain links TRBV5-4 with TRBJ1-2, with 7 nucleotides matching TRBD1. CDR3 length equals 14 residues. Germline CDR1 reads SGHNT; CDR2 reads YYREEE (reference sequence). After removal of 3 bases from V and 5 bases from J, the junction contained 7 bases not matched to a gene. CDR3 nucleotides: TGTGCCAGCAGCTCAGACAGGGTGGGATATGGCTACACCTTC. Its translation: CASSSDRVGYGYTF.

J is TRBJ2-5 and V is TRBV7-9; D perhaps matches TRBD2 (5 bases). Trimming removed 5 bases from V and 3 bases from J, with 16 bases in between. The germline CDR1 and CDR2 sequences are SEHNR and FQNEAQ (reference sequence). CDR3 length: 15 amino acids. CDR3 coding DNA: TGTGCCAGCAGCAGTAGCATGGGAGAAGAAGAGACCCAGTACTTC. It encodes CASSSSMGEEETQYF. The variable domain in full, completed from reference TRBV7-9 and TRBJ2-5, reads DTGVSQNPRHKITKRGQNVTFRCDPISEHNRLYWYRQTLGQGPEFLTYFQNEAQLEKSRLLSDRFSAERPKGSFSTLEIQRTEQGDSAMYLCASSSSMGEEETQYFGPGTRLLVL.

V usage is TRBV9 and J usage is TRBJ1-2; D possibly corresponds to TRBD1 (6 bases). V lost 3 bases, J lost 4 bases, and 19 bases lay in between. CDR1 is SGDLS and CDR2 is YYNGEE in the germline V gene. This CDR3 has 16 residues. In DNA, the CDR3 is TGTGCCAGCAGCGCATTACCCGGGACAACCTCCTATGGCTACACCTTC. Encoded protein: CASSALPGTTSYGYTF.

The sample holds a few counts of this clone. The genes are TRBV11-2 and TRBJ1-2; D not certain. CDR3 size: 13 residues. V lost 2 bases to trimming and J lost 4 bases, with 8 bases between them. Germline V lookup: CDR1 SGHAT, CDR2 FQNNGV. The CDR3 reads CASSLPSIYGYTF. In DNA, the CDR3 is TGTGCCAGCAGCTTACCCTCTATCTATGGCTACACCTTC.

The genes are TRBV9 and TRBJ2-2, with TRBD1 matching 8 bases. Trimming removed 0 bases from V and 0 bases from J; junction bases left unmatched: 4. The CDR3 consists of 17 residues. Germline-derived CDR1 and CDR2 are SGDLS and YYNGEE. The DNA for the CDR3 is TGTGCCAGCAGCGTAGGAGGACAGGGAACGAACACCGGGGAGCTGTTTTTT. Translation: CASSVGGQGTNTGELFF. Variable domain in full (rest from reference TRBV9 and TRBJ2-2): DSGVTQTPKHLITATGQRVTLRCSPRSGDLSVYWYQQSLDQGLQFLIQYYNGEERAKGNILERFSAQQFPDLHSELNLSSLELGDSALYFCASSVGGQGTNTGELFFGEGSRLTVL.

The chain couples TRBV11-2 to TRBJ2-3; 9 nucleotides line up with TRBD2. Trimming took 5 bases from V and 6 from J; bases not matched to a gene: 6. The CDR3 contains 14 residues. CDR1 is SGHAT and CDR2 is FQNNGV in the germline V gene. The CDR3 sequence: CASSQNLAGDTQYF. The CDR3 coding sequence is TGTGCCAGCAGCCAAAACCTAGCGGGGGATACGCAGTATTTT.

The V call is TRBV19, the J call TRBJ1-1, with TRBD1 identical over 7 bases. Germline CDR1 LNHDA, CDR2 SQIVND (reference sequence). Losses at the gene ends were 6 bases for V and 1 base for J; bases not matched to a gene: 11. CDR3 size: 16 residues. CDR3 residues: CASRPGRQGGNTEAFF. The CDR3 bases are TGTGCCAGTAGGCCTGGGCGACAGGGCGGGAACACTGAAGCTTTCTTT.

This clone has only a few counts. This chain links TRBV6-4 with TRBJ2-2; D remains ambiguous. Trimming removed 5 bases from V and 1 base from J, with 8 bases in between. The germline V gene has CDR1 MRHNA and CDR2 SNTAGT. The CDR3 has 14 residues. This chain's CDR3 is CASSYYLNTGELFF. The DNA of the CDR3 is TGTGCCAGCAGTTACTACTTGAACACCGGGGAGCTGTTTTTT.

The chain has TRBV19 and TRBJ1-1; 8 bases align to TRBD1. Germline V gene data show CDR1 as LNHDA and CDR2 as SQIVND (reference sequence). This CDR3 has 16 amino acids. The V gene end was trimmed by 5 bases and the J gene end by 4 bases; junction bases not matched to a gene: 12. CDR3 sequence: CASSSLRGLYGTEAFF. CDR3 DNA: TGTGCCAGTAGTTCCCTCAGGGGGCTATATGGCACTGAAGCTTTCTTT.